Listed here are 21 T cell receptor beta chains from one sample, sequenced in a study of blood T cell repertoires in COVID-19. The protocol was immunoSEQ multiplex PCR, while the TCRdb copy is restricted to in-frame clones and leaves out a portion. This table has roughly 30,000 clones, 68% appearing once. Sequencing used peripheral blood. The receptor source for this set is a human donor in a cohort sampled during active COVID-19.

CDR3 sequence: CASTSGHGSDGYTF. The CDR3 nucleotides read TGTGCCAGCACTTCCGGACATGGGTCAGATGGCTACACCTTC. The chain couples TRBV5-4 to TRBJ1-2, with D perhaps TRBD1 (5 bases). CDR3 length: 14 residues. Trimming took 6 bases from V and 6 from J, leaving 18 bases between them. The germline V gene has CDR1 SGHNT and CDR2 YYREEE (reference sequence).

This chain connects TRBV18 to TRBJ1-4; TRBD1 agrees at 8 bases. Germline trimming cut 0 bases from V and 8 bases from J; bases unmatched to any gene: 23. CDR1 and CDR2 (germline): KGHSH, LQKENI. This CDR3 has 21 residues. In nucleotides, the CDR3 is TGTGCCAGCTCACCACCATCCCGTCCAATCTCGACAGGGGCCAAAGGGGAAAAACTGTTTTTT. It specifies CASSPPSRPISTGAKGEKLFF. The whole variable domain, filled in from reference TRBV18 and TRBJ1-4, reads NAGVMQNPRHLVRRRGQEARLRCSPMKGHSHVYWYRQLPEEGLKFMVYLQKENIIDESGMPKERFSAEFPKEGPSILRIQQVVRGDSAAYFCASSPPSRPISTGAKGEKLFFGSGTQLSVL.

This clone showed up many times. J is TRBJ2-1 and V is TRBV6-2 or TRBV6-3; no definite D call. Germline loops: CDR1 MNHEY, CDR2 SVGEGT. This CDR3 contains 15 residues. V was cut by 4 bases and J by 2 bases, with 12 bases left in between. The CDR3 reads CASSLATNAYNEQFF. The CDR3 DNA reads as TGTGCCAGCAGTTTGGCGACAAATGCCTACAATGAGCAGTTCTTC.

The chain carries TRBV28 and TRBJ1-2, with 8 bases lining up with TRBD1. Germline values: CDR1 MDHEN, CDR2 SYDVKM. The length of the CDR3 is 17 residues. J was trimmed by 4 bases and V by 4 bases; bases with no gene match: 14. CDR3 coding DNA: TGTGCCAGCAGTTCACCCCCCGGACAGGGTAAAGCCTATGGCTACACCTTC. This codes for CASSSPPGQGKAYGYTF.

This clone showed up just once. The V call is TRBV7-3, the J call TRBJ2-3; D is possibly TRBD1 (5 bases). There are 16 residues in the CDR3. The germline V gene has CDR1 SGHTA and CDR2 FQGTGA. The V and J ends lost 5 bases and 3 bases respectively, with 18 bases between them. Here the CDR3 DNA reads TGTGCCAGCAGCCCTTCGGGCAGGGCTGAAACAGATACGCAGTATTTT. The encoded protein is CASSPSGRAETDTQYF.

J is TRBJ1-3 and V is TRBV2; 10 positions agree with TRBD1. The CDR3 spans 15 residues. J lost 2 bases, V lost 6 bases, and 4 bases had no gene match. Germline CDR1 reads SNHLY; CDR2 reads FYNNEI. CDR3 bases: TGTGCCAGCAGAACCGGGACAGGGGCTGGAAACACCATATATTTT. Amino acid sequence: CASRTGTGAGNTIYF. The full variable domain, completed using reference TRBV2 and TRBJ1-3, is EPEVTQTPSHQVTQMGQEVILRCVPISNHLYFYWYRQILGQKVEFLVSFYNNEISEKSEIFDDQFSVERPDGSNFTLKIRSTKLEDSAMYFCASRTGTGAGNTIYFGEGSWLTVV.

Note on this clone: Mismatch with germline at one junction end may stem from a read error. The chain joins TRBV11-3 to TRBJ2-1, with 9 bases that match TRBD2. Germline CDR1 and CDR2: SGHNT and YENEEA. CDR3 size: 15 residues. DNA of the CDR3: TGCCCCCGCAGCTTTCGCGGGGGGGGCGGGAATGAGCAGTTCTTC. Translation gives CPRSFRGGGGNEQFF.

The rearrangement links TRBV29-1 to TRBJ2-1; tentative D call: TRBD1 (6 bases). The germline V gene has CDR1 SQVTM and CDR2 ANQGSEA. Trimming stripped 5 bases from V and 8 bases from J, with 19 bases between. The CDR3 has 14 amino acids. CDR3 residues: CSVRPGTQYDEQFF. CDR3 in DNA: TGCAGCGTTAGACCCGGGACACAGTATGATGAGCAGTTCTTC.

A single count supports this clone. The CDR3 loop reads CASSFTGGFGTEAFF. CDR3 DNA sequence: TGTGCCAGCAGTTTTACAGGGGGGTTCGGCACTGAAGCTTTCTTT. The chain has TRBV5-5 and TRBJ1-1, with 8 bases aligning to TRBD1. The J segment lost 4 bases and the V segment lost 5 bases, leaving 10 bases of the junction unmatched. The CDR3 runs to 15 residues. Germline V gene data show CDR1 as SGHKS and CDR2 as YYEKEE (reference sequence).

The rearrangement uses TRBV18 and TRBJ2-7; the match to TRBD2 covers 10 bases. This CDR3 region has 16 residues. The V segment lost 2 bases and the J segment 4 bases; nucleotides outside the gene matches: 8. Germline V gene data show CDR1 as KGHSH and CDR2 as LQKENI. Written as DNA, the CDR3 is TGTGCCAGCTCACCAGGGTTAGCGGGAGGAGGATACGAGCAGTACTTC. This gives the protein CASSPGLAGGGYEQYF.

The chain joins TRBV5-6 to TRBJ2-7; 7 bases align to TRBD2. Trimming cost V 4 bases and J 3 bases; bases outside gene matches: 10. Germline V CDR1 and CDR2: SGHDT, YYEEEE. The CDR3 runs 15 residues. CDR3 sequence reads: CASSLPASGFYEQYF. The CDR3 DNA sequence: TGTGCCAGCAGCCTGCCGGCTAGCGGCTTCTACGAGCAGTACTTC.

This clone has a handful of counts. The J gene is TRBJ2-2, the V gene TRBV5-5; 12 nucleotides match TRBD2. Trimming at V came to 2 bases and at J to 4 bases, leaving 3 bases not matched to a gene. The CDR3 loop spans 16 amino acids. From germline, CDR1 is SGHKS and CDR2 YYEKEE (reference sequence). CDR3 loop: CASSFGLAGLTGELFF. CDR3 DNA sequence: TGTGCCAGCAGCTTCGGACTAGCGGGACTCACCGGGGAGCTGTTTTTT.

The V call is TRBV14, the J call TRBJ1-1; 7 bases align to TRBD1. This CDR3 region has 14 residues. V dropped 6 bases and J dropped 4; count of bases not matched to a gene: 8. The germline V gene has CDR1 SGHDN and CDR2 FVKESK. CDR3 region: CASRTRQGGTEAFF. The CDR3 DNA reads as TGTGCCAGCAGAACACGACAGGGCGGCACTGAAGCTTTCTTT.

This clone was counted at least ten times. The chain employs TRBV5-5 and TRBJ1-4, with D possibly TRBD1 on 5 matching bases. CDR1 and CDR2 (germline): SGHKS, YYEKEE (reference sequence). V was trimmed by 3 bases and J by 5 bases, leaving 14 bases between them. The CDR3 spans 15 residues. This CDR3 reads CASSSGGVSNEKLFF. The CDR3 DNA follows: TGTGCCAGCAGCTCGGGAGGGGTTTCAAATGAAAAACTGTTTTTT.

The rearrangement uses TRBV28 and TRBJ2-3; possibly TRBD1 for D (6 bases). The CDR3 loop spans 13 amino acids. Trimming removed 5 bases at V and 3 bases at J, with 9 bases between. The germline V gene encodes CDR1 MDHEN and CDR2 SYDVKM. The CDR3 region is CASSTQGTDTQYF. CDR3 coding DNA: TGTGCCAGCAGTACGCAGGGGACAGATACGCAGTATTTT.

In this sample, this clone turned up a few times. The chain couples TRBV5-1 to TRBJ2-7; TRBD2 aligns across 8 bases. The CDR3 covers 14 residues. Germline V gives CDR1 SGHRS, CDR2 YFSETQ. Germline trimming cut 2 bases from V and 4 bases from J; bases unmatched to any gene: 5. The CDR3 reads CASSFGGRQYEQYF. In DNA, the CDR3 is TGCGCCAGCAGCTTTGGCGGGAGGCAGTACGAGCAGTACTTC.

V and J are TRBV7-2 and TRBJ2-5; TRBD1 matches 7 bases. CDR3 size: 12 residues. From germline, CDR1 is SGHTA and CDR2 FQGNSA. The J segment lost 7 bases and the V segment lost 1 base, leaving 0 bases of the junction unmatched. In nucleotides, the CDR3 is TGTGCCAGCAGCTTAGGACAGGGGACCCAGTACTTC. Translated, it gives CASSLGQGTQYF.

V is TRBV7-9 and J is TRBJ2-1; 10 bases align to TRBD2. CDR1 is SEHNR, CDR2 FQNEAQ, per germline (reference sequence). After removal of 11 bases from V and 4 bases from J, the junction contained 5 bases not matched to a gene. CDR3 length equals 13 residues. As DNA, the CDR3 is TGTGCCGGAGGACTAGCGGATTACAATGAGCAGTTCTTC. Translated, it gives CAGGLADYNEQFF.

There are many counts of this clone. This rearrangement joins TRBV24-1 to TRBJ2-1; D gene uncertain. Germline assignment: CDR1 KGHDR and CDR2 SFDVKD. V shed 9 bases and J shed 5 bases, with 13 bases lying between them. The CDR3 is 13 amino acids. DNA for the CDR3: TGTGCCACCTTCAGCCAACAGCACAATGAGCAGTTCTTC. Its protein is CATFSQQHNEQFF.

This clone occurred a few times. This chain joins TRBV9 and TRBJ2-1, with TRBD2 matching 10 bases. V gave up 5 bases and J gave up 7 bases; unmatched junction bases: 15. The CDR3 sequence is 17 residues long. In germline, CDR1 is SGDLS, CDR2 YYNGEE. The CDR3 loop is CASSETSGEGWGNEQFF. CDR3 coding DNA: TGTGCCAGCAGTGAAACTAGCGGGGAGGGATGGGGAAATGAGCAGTTCTTC.

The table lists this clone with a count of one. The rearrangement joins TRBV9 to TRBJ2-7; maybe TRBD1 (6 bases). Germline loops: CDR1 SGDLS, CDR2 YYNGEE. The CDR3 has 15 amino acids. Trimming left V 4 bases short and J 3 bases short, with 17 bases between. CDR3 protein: CASSSRQAAHYEQYF. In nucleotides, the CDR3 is TGTGCCAGCAGCTCCCGACAGGCGGCCCACTACGAGCAGTACTTC.